A selection of T cell receptor beta chains follows, all from one sample in a study of beta chain features in type 1 diabetes. The table came from immunoSEQ multiplex PCR; TCRdb's copy has only in-frame clones and leaves some out. The top ten hold more than 0.055% of the sample, which has around 500,000 clones, around 28% seen once. The sequenced sample was naive CD4+ T cells from blood. These receptors all stem from a man aged 18 to 30 in good health. The CDR3 runs from the conserved cysteine through the conserved F or W. D genes are given only for firm matches. Expanded clones get a size class; other rows say once, few or many, or leave the size out.

>.|TRBJ2-7|TRBD1|TRBV6-1
CASSEWGRQGYEQYF
TGTGCCAGCAGTGAATGGGGCCGACAGGGCTACGAGCAGTACTTC
>.|TRBJ2-3|.|TRBV29-1
CSVEVGGPDTQYF
TGCAGCGTTGAAGTCGGGGGACCAGATACGCAGTATTTT
>.|TRBJ2-3|TRBD2|TRBV13
CASSLGGLAGSTDTQYF
TGTGCCAGCAGCTTAGGTGGACTAGCGGGGAGCACAGATACGCAGTATTTT
>.|TRBJ1-1|.|TRBV2
CASSEVPAGEAFF
TGTGCCAGCAGTGAAGTCCCTGCAGGGGAAGCTTTCTTT
>.|TRBJ1-2|.|TRBV6-4
CASSRDGRYTF
TGTGCCAGCAGTAGAGACGGACGCTACACCTTC
>few|TRBJ2-5|.|TRBV30
CAYEQAIPETQYF
TGTGCCTATGAACAGGCCATCCCGGAGACCCAGTACTTC
>.|TRBJ2-2|TRBD2|TRBV2
CASRGAGGNTGELFF
TGTGCCAGCAGGGGAGCGGGAGGGAACACCGGGGAGCTGTTTTTT
>.|TRBJ2-6|.|TRBV27
CASSLGQLYTNVLTF
TGTGCCAGCAGTTTAGGACAGCTGTATACCAACGTCCTGACTTTC
>few|TRBJ1-4|.|TRBV30
CAWNRQSTNEKLFF
TGTGCCTGGAACCGACAATCAACTAATGAAAAACTGTTTTTT
>.|TRBJ2-7|TRBD2|TRBV28
CASSPSGGYYEQYF
TGTGCCAGCAGTCCCAGCGGGGGATACTACGAGCAGTACTTC
>few|TRBJ2-5|.|TRBV29-1
CSASREPGETQYF
TGCAGCGCCTCCCGGGAGCCAGGGGAGACCCAGTACTTC
>few|TRBJ2-3|.|TRBV6-6
CASSLAGTSTDTQYF
TGTGCCAGCAGTCTGGCAGGAACTAGCACAGATACGCAGTATTTT
>.|TRBJ2-7|TRBD2|TRBV30
CACLSGLAGIEQYF
TGTGCCTGCTTATCGGGACTAGCGGGAATCGAGCAGTACTTC
>few|TRBJ2-2|.|TRBV30
CAWSLSAGELFF
TGTGCCTGGAGTCTTTCGGCCGGGGAGCTGTTTTTT
>few|TRBJ2-1|TRBD2|TRBV7-9
CASSNPSGRGNEQFF
TGTGCCAGCAGTAACCCTAGCGGGAGAGGAAATGAGCAGTTCTTC
>.|TRBJ2-3|.|TRBV7-9
CASSLILTDTQYF
TGTGCCAGCAGCTTAATCTTGACAGATACGCAGTATTTT
>few|TRBJ2-5|.|TRBV13
CASSLGSGQETQYF
TGTGCCAGCAGCTTAGGTAGCGGACAAGAGACCCAGTACTTC
>.|TRBJ2-6|.|TRBV28
CASNGYSGANVLTF
TGTGCCAGTAACGGTTACTCTGGGGCCAACGTCCTGACTTTC
>.|TRBJ1-1|.|TRBV6-6
CASSGQRNTEAFF
TGTGCCAGCAGCGGACAGAGGAACACTGAAGCTTTCTTT
>.|TRBJ2-4|.|TRBV13
CASSFMGEDIQYF
TGTGCCAGCAGCTTCATGGGGGAGGACATTCAGTACTTC
>few|TRBJ2-1|.|TRBV6-5
CASSYRLRNNEQFF
TGTGCCAGCAGTTACCGGCTCCGAAACAATGAGCAGTTCTTC
>.|TRBJ1-4|.|TRBV30
CAWSVLFGRIEKLFF
TGTGCCTGGAGCGTTCTCTTTGGCCGAATCGAAAAACTGTTTTTT
>.|TRBJ2-7|.|TRBV29-1
CSVGTGGSNEQYF
TGCAGCGTTGGAACTGGGGGGAGCAACGAGCAGTACTTC
>.|TRBJ2-5|TRBD1|TRBV5-1
CASSFRDRAETQYF
TGCGCCAGCAGCTTTCGGGACAGGGCGGAGACCCAGTACTTC
>.|TRBJ2-1|TRBD2|TRBV2
CASRLEREGYNEQFF
TGTGCCAGCAGGCTTGAACGGGAGGGATACAATGAGCAGTTCTTC
>.|TRBJ1-1|.|TRBV30
CAWSAPWRGTTEAFF
TGTGCCTGGAGTGCCCCGTGGCGGGGAACCACTGAAGCTTTCTTT
>.|TRBJ2-3|TRBD2|TRBV2
CASRTTSGDTDTQYF
TGTGCCAGCAGGACTACTAGCGGAGACACAGATACGCAGTATTTT
>few|TRBJ2-6|TRBD1|TRBV14
CASSQAGRGHGANVLTF
TGTGCCAGCAGCCAAGCGGGCAGGGGGCACGGGGCCAACGTCCTGACTTTC
>.|TRBJ2-5|.|TRBV5-1
CASSLNEETQYF
TGCGCCAGCAGCTTGAACGAAGAGACCCAGTACTTC
>.|TRBJ2-5|.|TRBV7-2
CASSFSGTQYF
TGTGCCAGCAGCTTCTCGGGGACCCAGTACTTC
>few|TRBJ1-2|TRBD1|TRBV4-3
CASSQVDRSYGYTF
TGCGCCAGCAGCCAGGTGGACAGGAGCTATGGCTACACCTTC
>few|TRBJ1-4|.|TRBV7-2
CASSRTATNEKLFF
TGTGCCAGCAGCAGGACAGCAACTAATGAAAAACTGTTTTTT
>.|TRBJ1-1|.|TRBV6-1
CASSERRDTEAFF
TGTGCCAGCAGTGAAAGGCGCGACACTGAAGCTTTCTTT
>few|TRBJ2-5|.|TRBV7-2
CASSFGPRQETQYF
TGTGCCAGCAGCTTCGGACCCCGCCAAGAGACCCAGTACTTC
>.|TRBJ2-1|.|TRBV14
CASSSLGRILNNEQFF
TGTGCCAGCAGCTCCTTAGGACGGATTCTAAACAATGAGCAGTTCTTC
>.|TRBJ2-3|.|TRBV29-1
CSVGTASTDTQYF
TGCAGCGTAGGGACGGCCAGCACAGATACGCAGTATTTT
>.|TRBJ1-5|.|TRBV25-1
CASSDYSSNQPQHF
TGTGCCAGCAGTGACTACAGCTCCAATCAGCCCCAGCATTTT
>.|TRBJ1-2|TRBD1|TRBV5-6
CASSSSRQGEVHGYTF
TGTGCCAGCAGCTCCAGCCGACAGGGTGAGGTACATGGCTACACCTTC
>once|TRBJ2-3|.|TRBV27
CASSFYRVGDTQYF
TGTGCCAGCAGTTTTTACAGGGTGGGAGATACGCAGTATTTT
>once|TRBJ2-1|TRBD2|TRBV7-2
CASSPGGGTSGSYNEQFF
TGTGCCAGCAGCCCGGGAGGGGGGACTAGCGGGAGCTACAATGAGCAGTTCTTC